Listed below are T cell receptor beta chains from one sample, sequenced in a study of T cells after yellow fever vaccination. Each CDR3 protein is one row after TCRdb ran MiXCR on the 5' RACE reads. The repertoire holds about 360,000 distinct CDR3 sequences, with about 6.2% as singletons. The source was PBMCs, collected 5 days after the yellow fever booster vaccination. Source of these receptors: a man aged 25 to 45 who received the YFV17D yellow fever vaccine. The CDR3 runs from the conserved cysteine through the conserved F or W. The order of the fields is V gene, D gene, J gene, clone size, CDR3 DNA, CDR3 protein. A D gene is named only where the DNA matches it firmly. Rows give clone size only sometimes, using once, few, many, or a class for an expanded clone.

TRBV7-8	NA	TRBJ2-3	few	TGTGCCAGCGCGACGGCGTGGAGCACAGATACGCAGTATTTT	CASATAWSTDTQYF
TRBV7-6	NA	TRBJ1-4	many	TGTGCCAGCAGCTCGAGACTAGGAGGCGAAAAACTGTTTTTT	CASSSRLGGEKLFF
TRBV18	TRBD1	TRBJ2-5	few	TGTGCCAGCTCACCATGGACAGGGAGAAAAGAGACCCAGTACTTC	CASSPWTGRKETQYF
TRBV3-1	NA	TRBJ1-2	few	TGTGCCAGCAGCCAAGGTCCGGACATCGGGTATGGCTACACCTTC	CASSQGPDIGYGYTF
TRBV10-3	TRBD1	TRBJ2-1	few	TGTGCCATCAGTGATCTGGGACAGGGTGGATATGAGCAGTTCTTC	CAISDLGQGGYEQFF
TRBV3-1	TRBD2	TRBJ2-3	NA	TGTGCCAGCAGCCTAGTGAGCGGGAGCGCAGATACGCAGTATTTT	CASSLVSGSADTQYF
TRBV14	TRBD2	TRBJ2-7	NA	TGTGCCAGCAGCCAAGACCGGGGACTAGCGTTCTACGAGCAGTACTTC	CASSQDRGLAFYEQYF
TRBV7-9	TRBD1	TRBJ2-1	NA	TGTGCCAGCAGCCCCGGGACAGGGGTTTACAATGAGCAGTTCTTC	CASSPGTGVYNEQFF
TRBV4-3	NA	TRBJ1-4	NA	TGCGCCAGCAGCCAAACGAGACATTATGAAAAACTGTTTTTT	CASSQTRHYEKLFF
TRBV7-3	TRBD1	TRBJ2-2	NA	TGTGCCAGCAGCTTAAAGCATGGACAGGGCCTGTTTTTT	CASSLKHGQGLFF
TRBV30	NA	TRBJ2-7	few	TGTGCCTGGAGTGTACGATCCCCGACCTACGAGCAGTACTTC	CAWSVRSPTYEQYF
TRBV13	NA	TRBJ2-2	few	TGTGCCAGCAGCTTCCTCAGCGGCACCGGGGAGCTGTTTTTT	CASSFLSGTGELFF
TRBV7-2	TRBD1	TRBJ2-5	NA	TGTGCCAGCAGCTTTACCGGGACAGGGGGAGAGACCCAGTACTTC	CASSFTGTGGETQYF
TRBV19	TRBD1	TRBJ1-5	NA	TGTGCCAGTAGTCACGACGGGACAGGGAAGAATCAGCCCCAGCATTTT	CASSHDGTGKNQPQHF
TRBV7-9	NA	TRBJ1-2	NA	TGTGCCAGCAGCTTAACGGGGGCTACTAACTATGGCTACACCTTC	CASSLTGATNYGYTF
TRBV20-1	NA	TRBJ2-3	few	TGCAGTGCCTCGTCGGGGGCCGCTGGCTCAGATACGCAGTATTTT	CSASSGAAGSDTQYF
TRBV12-3/TRBV12-4	TRBD1	TRBJ1-5	few	TGTGCCAGCAGCTCAGGGGGCAGGCAGCCCCAGCATTTT	CASSSGGRQPQHF
TRBV15	NA	TRBJ2-3	few	TGTGCCACCAGCAGAGATCGGGGTACCCCCAGCACAGATACGCAGTATTTT	CATSRDRGTPSTDTQYF
TRBV6-2/TRBV6-3	NA	TRBJ1-1	NA	TGTGCCAGCACCGCCTTTGGGAGCTACACTGAAGCTTTCTTT	CASTAFGSYTEAFF
TRBV20-1	NA	TRBJ2-7	NA	TGCAGTGCTAGTCCAATCTACGAGCTGTACTTC	CSASPIYELYF
TRBV20-1	TRBD2	TRBJ2-3	few	TGCAGTGTCCGGGGGGTGGAGCGGGAGTCAGCTCCGCAGTATTTT	CSVRGVERESAPQYF
TRBV5-4	NA	TRBJ2-5	many	TGTGCCAGCAGCGGGGGCCCAGGGGAGACCCAGTACTTC	CASSGGPGETQYF
TRBV5-1	NA	TRBJ2-3	few	TGCGCCAGCGTGGCGGAGGAGCTCGCGGGCACAGATACGCAGTATTTT	CASVAEELAGTDTQYF
TRBV20-1	TRBD2	TRBJ2-1	few	TGCAGTGCTAGAGGGGTTAGCGGGAGGTTCTACAATGAGCAGTTCTTC	CSARGVSGRFYNEQFF
TRBV7-9	NA	TRBJ2-5	NA	TGTGCCAGCAGCTCGAACTGGGAGACCCAGTACTTC	CASSSNWETQYF
TRBV5-1	NA	TRBJ1-2	many	TGCGCCAGCAGCTTGATGCCAGACTATGGCTACACCTTC	CASSLMPDYGYTF
TRBV5-1	NA	TRBJ1-3	many	TGCGCCAGCAGTGAGAAATCGGGAAACACCATATATTTT	CASSEKSGNTIYF
TRBV28	TRBD2	TRBJ2-7	few	TGTGCCAGCATCACAGGGATGGTAGCGGGAGCCTACGAGCAGTACTTC	CASITGMVAGAYEQYF